Each of the 20 T cell receptor beta chains below was sequenced from the same sample in a study of human T cells and chemical hapten exposure. TCRdb re-derived calls from the RACE reads in MiXCR, one entry per CDR3 protein. The sample has just over 95,000 distinct CDR3 sequences, 27% seen once. Time point reported: patch test 3, about 24 weeks after DPC sensitization. Indicated treatment: therapeutic diphenylcyclopropenone sensitization with weekly scalp DPC. Specimen: whole blood, collected in connection with sensitization to the hapten diphenylcyclopropenone (DPC). These receptors were obtained from a man between 40 and 49 years old with alopecia areata. Some clones in this sample may be carry-over from other donors' samples.

The chain recombines TRBV6-5 with TRBJ1-1; D is unclear. Trimming removed 4 bases at V and 7 bases at J, with 10 bases between. Germline V CDR1 and CDR2: MNHEY, SVGAGI. The CDR3 has 12 amino acids. As DNA, the CDR3 is TGTGCCAGCAGTTGGAACAGATTTGAAGCTTTCTTT. This encodes CASSWNRFEAFF.

This clonotype showed up just a few times. This chain uses TRBV10-3 with TRBJ2-2; 8 bases map to TRBD1. The CDR3 extends over 14 amino acids. The germline V gene encodes CDR1 ENHRY and CDR2 SYGVKD. The V segment lost 7 bases and the J segment 1 base; nucleotides outside the gene matches: 2. The CDR3 loop is CAITGTGNTGELFF. The CDR3 bases are TGTGCCATCACCGGGACAGGGAACACCGGGGAGCTGTTTTTT.

CDR3 region: CASGFGGKAAFF. CDR3 nucleotides: TGTGCTAGTGGTTTCGGGGGAAAGGCGGCTTTCTTT. This chain joins TRBV12-5 and TRBJ1-1, with a possible D match to TRBD1 (5 bases). Germline CDR1 and CDR2: LGHNT and FRNRAP. The CDR3 loop spans 12 amino acids. V lost 3 bases, J lost 11 bases, and 13 bases lay in between.

The rearrangement uses TRBV29-1 and TRBJ2-3; D may be TRBD1 or TRBD2 (5 bases each). Germline V gene lookup returns CDR1 SQVTM and CDR2 ANQGSEA. This CDR3 contains 13 residues. V lost 6 bases and J 2 bases, leaving 12 bases between the germline ends. In DNA, the CDR3 is TGCAGCGTCGATGGGACCATCACAGATACGCAGTATTTT. Translated, it gives CSVDGTITDTQYF.

This clonotype was recorded a few times. The chain has TRBV28 and TRBJ2-7; D gene ambiguous. This CDR3 is built from 16 residues. The germline V gene has CDR1 MDHEN and CDR2 SYDVKM. V lost 3 bases, J lost 6 bases, and 21 bases lay in between. CDR3 nucleotides: TGTGCCAGCAGTTTTCGGAAGTGGACCACTACGGGCGAGCAGTACTTC. Protein: CASSFRKWTTTGEQYF.

This clonotype was recorded a few times. This chain joins TRBV2 and TRBJ1-4; D is unclear. CDR1 and CDR2 (germline): SNHLY, FYNNEI. The CDR3 extends over 14 amino acids. Trimming pared 5 bases from V and 8 bases from J, leaving 15 bases between. CDR3 sequence reads: CASSFWGEGEKLFF. As DNA, the CDR3 is TGTGCCAGCAGTTTCTGGGGTGAAGGGGAAAAACTGTTTTTT.

This clonotype was counted a few times. The V and J genes are TRBV3-1 and TRBJ2-5, with D uncertain. The germline gives CDR1 LGHDT, CDR2 YNNKEL (reference sequence). CDR3 length: 16 residues. The V end was cut by 0 bases, the J end by 1 base, with 12 bases between. CDR3 DNA sequence: TGTGCCAGCAGCCAAGACGTCGGCGTGCCCCAAGAGACCCAGTACTTC. The encoded protein is CASSQDVGVPQETQYF.

This clonotype was seen more than once but under ten times. The chain joins TRBV20-1 to TRBJ2-3, with 8 bases identical to TRBD1. The J segment lost 1 base and the V segment lost 2 bases, leaving 8 bases of the junction unmatched. The V gene's germline CDR1 is DFQATT and CDR2 SNEGSKA (reference sequence). The CDR3 has 16 amino acids. The CDR3 reads CSARPDRALRTDTQYF. CDR3 sequence (DNA): TGCAGTGCTAGACCGGACAGGGCCTTGCGCACAGATACGCAGTATTTT.

V is TRBV9 and J is TRBJ2-3, with D hard to call. CDR3 size: 12 residues. CDR1 and CDR2 (germline): SGDLS, YYNGEE. The V and J ends lost 3 bases and 8 bases respectively, with 10 bases between them. The CDR3, as DNA: TGTGCCAGCAGCGGGCGCCGAGGTACGCAGTATTTT. It translates to CASSGRRGTQYF.

This clonotype was seen a handful of times. This chain connects TRBV6-1 to TRBJ2-6; 8 bases agree with TRBD1. Germline loops: CDR1 MNHNS, CDR2 SASEGT. The CDR3 runs to 16 residues. Trimming removed 6 bases from V and 2 bases from J; junction bases left unmatched: 6. The CDR3 region is CASSGQGTTGANVLTF. The DNA of the CDR3 is TGTGCCAGCAGCGGACAGGGAACGACTGGGGCCAACGTCCTGACTTTC.

The CDR3 nucleotides read TGCGCCAGCGGTAGACAGGGCGGCACTGAAGCTTTCTTT. Residues: CASGRQGGTEAFF. V is TRBV10-2 and J is TRBJ1-1, with 7 bases lining up with TRBD1. Germline values: CDR1 WSHSY, CDR2 SAAADI. The CDR3 sequence is 13 residues long. After removal of 8 bases from V and 4 bases from J, the junction contained 7 bases not matched to a gene.

The gene calls are TRBV28 and TRBJ2-7; D gene unclear. Trimming removed 5 bases at V and 0 bases at J, with 14 bases between. Germline CDR1 MDHEN, CDR2 SYDVKM. This CDR3 has 15 amino acids. CDR3 DNA: TGTGCCAGCAGTCCTACAGCCATCGTCTCCTACGAGCAGTACTTC. Amino acids: CASSPTAIVSYEQYF. Supplemented by reference TRBV28 and TRBJ2-7, the full variable domain reads DVKVTQSSRYLVKRTGEKVFLECVQDMDHENMFWYRQDPGLGLRLIYFSYDVKMKEKGDIPEGYSVSREKKERFSLILESASTNQTSMYLCASSPTAIVSYEQYFGPGTRLTVT.

This clonotype was observed a few times. The rearrangement uses TRBV5-6 and TRBJ1-5, with TRBD1 identical over 12 bases. Germline lookup yields CDR1 SGHDT and CDR2 YYEEEE. The length of the CDR3 is 17 residues. J gave up 7 bases and V 1 base, and 9 bases lay outside the gene matches. CDR3 residues: CASSLRGTGGEEQPQHF. Written as DNA, the CDR3 is TGTGCCAGCAGCTTGAGAGGGACAGGGGGCGAGGAACAGCCCCAGCATTTT.

This clonotype was counted a few times. V is TRBV6-2 or TRBV6-3 and J is TRBJ2-7, with 7 bases lining up with TRBD2. The CDR3 length is 17 residues. From germline, CDR1 is MNHEY and CDR2 SVGEGT. The V segment lost 2 bases and the J segment 3 bases; nucleotides outside the gene matches: 13. The CDR3 spells CASSYETDFAGVYEQYF. DNA of the CDR3: TGTGCCAGCAGTTACGAGACGGACTTTGCGGGAGTCTACGAGCAGTACTTC.

The chain links TRBV27 to TRBJ2-1; TRBD2 might be the D (6 bases). In germline, CDR1 is MNHEY, CDR2 SMNVEV (reference sequence). This CDR3 region has 14 residues. V was clipped by 5 bases and J by 4 bases, with 12 bases between them. Here the CDR3 DNA reads TGTGCCAGCAGTCCGGAGGCGGGGTACAATGAGCAGTTCTTC. This gives the protein CASSPEAGYNEQFF.

The chain links TRBV20-1 to TRBJ2-1, with D unresolved. The CDR3 is made up of 11 amino acids. Trimming took 6 bases from V and 8 from J, leaving 11 bases between them. The germline CDR1 and CDR2 sequences are DFQATT and SNEGSKA (reference sequence). The CDR3 region has the DNA TGCAGTGCCAACGAATACGATGAGCAGTTCTTC. This sequence encodes CSANEYDEQFF.

This clonotype was picked up a small number of times. CDR3: CASSIGQSYEQYF. In DNA form, the CDR3 reads TGCGCCAGCAGCATAGGACAGTCCTACGAGCAGTACTTC. This sequence joins TRBV5-1 and TRBJ2-7, with a tentative D call TRBD1 (6 bases). CDR1 SGHRS and CDR2 YFSETQ come from the germline V gene. Trimming cost V 4 bases and J 1 base, with 9 bases left between them. This CDR3 contains 13 residues.

V is TRBV10-1 and J is TRBJ1-4; D might be TRBD1 (6 bases). V was cut by 0 bases and J by 8 bases, with 13 bases left in between. Germline CDR1 reads WNHNN; CDR2 reads SYGVQD (reference sequence). CDR3 length: 15 residues. CDR3 DNA: TGCGCCAGCAGTGAGTCCAGGGGCCAGGGAGAAAAACTGTTTTTT. As protein: CASSESRGQGEKLFF.

V is TRBV10-2 and J is TRBJ1-2; no firm D call. The CDR3 contains 13 residues. V lost 2 bases and J 4 bases, leaving 8 bases between the germline ends. CDR1 and CDR2 (germline): WSHSY, SAAADI. As DNA, the CDR3 is TGCGCCAGCAGTGAGGGCAGCGTCTATGGCTACACCTTC. It yields the protein CASSEGSVYGYTF.

This clonotype was detected only once. The chain employs TRBV4-1 and TRBJ2-7; D possibly corresponds to TRBD2 (6 bases). This CDR3 region has 17 residues. Germline CDR1 is MGHRA and CDR2 is YSYEKL. V dropped 1 base and J dropped 2 bases, with 18 bases sitting between them. The CDR3 DNA sequence: TGCGCCAGCAGCCAAGCCCCTGCCGGGGGTGAGGCCTACGAGCAGTACTTC. Encoded protein: CASSQAPAGGEAYEQYF.